These T cell receptor beta chains were read from a single sample in a study of blood T cells in healthy people across ages. TCRdb re-derived calls from the 5' RACE reads in MiXCR, one entry per CDR3 protein. This table has 1.5 million to 2 million distinct CDR3 sequences, approximately 50% appearing once. Sample: blood. The receptors were gathered from a middle-aged woman in good health. Each CDR3 is given with its conserved first and last residue. D genes are given only for firm matches. Clone size is stated in some rows and not others, as once, few, many or a class when expanded.

clone size	V gene	J gene	D gene	CDR3 DNA	CDR3 protein
NA	TRBV6-5	TRBJ2-7	NA	TGTGCCAGCCACGGTCAGACCTACGAGCAGTACTTC	CASHGQTYEQYF
NA	TRBV28	TRBJ2-3	NA	TGTGCCAGCAGCCACATAGAGCTGAGCTCTTCTAGCACAGATACGCAGTATTTT	CASSHIELSSSSTDTQYF
NA	TRBV2	TRBJ2-5	TRBD2	TGTGCCAGCAGCGAGCGACTAGCGGGGAGCCTCCAAGAGACCCAGTACTTC	CASSERLAGSLQETQYF
few	TRBV5-1	TRBJ2-3	NA	TGCGCCAGCAATCCTGAAACAGCTAGCACAGATACGCAGTATTTT	CASNPETASTDTQYF
many	TRBV5-1	TRBJ2-7	NA	TGCGCCAGCAGCTTGGAGTTGGGAACCTACGAGCAGTACTTC	CASSLELGTYEQYF
once	TRBV6-6	TRBJ2-3	NA	TGTGCCAGCAGTTACTCGAAAAGTAGGGTTCGCGGAGATACGCAGTATTTT	CASSYSKSRVRGDTQYF
NA	TRBV29-1	TRBJ1-2	NA	TGCAGCGTTGAAGTGATCGAACCCTATGGCTACACCTTC	CSVEVIEPYGYTF
NA	TRBV28	TRBJ2-5	NA	TGTGCCAGCAGTTTCGGCGGTGTAAAGACCCAGTACTTC	CASSFGGVKTQYF
few	TRBV27	TRBJ2-3	NA	TGTGCCAGCAAGCCCTGGACAGCCTTCACAGATACGCAGTATTTT	CASKPWTAFTDTQYF
NA	TRBV7-2	TRBJ1-4	TRBD1	TGTGCCAGCAGCTTCGACAGGGGCACTAATGAAAAACTGTTTTTT	CASSFDRGTNEKLFF
NA	TRBV2	TRBJ1-6	NA	TGTGCCAGCAGTGAAATCTCGGACAGTCCTAATTCACCCCTCCACTTT	CASSEISDSPNSPLHF
NA	TRBV27	TRBJ2-1	NA	TGTGCCAGCAGTTTATCGAAGGAGGGGCAGTTCTTC	CASSLSKEGQFF
NA	TRBV7-6	TRBJ2-5	NA	TGTGCCAGCAGCCCCCGCCTGTACGGGGGGACCCAGTACTTC	CASSPRLYGGTQYF
NA	TRBV7-2	TRBJ1-2	NA	TGTGCCAGCAGCTTCACAGAAAGTTATGGCTACACCTTC	CASSFTESYGYTF
few	TRBV12-3/TRBV12-4	TRBJ1-2	NA	TGTGCCAGCAGTTTCGCGGGACCGCTTAACTATGGCTACACCTTC	CASSFAGPLNYGYTF